This TCR beta chain is from a study of T cell responses to AZD1222 COVID-19 vaccine. Some clones are missing from TCRdb's copy, which holds only in-frame ones; the method was immunoSEQ multiplex PCR. The repertoire consists of approximately 120,000 clones, with 80% to 90% occurring once and the leading ten covering over 8.5%. Study results and caveats: Once two AZD1222 doses were given, Spike-specific TCR breadth and depth went up.

Trimming shortened V by 2 bases and J by 4 bases, and 9 bases separated the two germline ends. CDR1 and CDR2 (germline): MNHEY, SVGAGI. CDR3 length: 14 amino acids. As for this clone: What it recognizes is unknown.

The specimen was peripheral blood, collected on day 0 of MenACWY control vaccination. This chain uses TRBV6-5 with TRBJ1-3, with a weak D call TRBD1 (5 bases). The sequence derives from an adult in good health. CDR3 amino acids: CASSYGGSGNTIYF. CDR3 DNA sequence: TGTGCCAGCAGTTACGGGGGTTCCGGAAACACCATATATTTT.